This entry lists 30 T cell receptor beta chains sequenced from one sample in a study of identifying expanded T cells in peripheral blood. Generated by immunoSEQ multiplex PCR, the TCRdb table keeps only in-frame clones and is missing some. Seen here are fewer than 85,000 clones, 84% observed once, and the top ten hold approximately 18%. Input material: blood. All receptors come from a person aged 18 to 70 in good health.

The V gene is TRBV6-1, the J gene TRBJ2-7, with D tentatively TRBD1 (5 bases). The CDR3 totals 14 residues. V lost 5 bases and J lost 2, with 13 bases in between. CDR1 is MNHNS, CDR2 SASEGT, per germline. CDR3 sequence (DNA): TGTGCCAGCAGTACCACCCTGGACACCTACGAGCAGTACTTC. Amino acid sequence: CASSTTLDTYEQYF.

The genes are TRBV11-2 and TRBJ1-4; D gene unclear. In germline, CDR1 is SGHAT, CDR2 FQNNGV. The V end lost 5 bases, the J end lost 0 bases, and 13 bases lay between the germline ends. CDR3 size: 16 residues. CDR3 sequence: CASSPERVTTNEKLFF. CDR3 coding DNA: TGTGCCAGCAGCCCAGAGAGGGTCACAACTAATGAAAAACTGTTTTTT.

V usage is TRBV28 and J usage is TRBJ1-1; D ambiguous. Germline V CDR1 and CDR2: MDHEN, SYDVKM. The CDR3 is 13 residues long. Trimming left V 6 bases short and J 6 bases short, with 14 bases between. CDR3 loop: CASSLVQGPEAFF. The CDR3 bases are TGTGCCAGCAGCCTAGTACAAGGCCCTGAAGCTTTCTTT. Using reference TRBV28 and TRBJ1-1 for the parts outside the CDR3, the full variable domain is DVKVTQSSRYLVKRTGEKVFLECVQDMDHENMFWYRQDPGLGLRLIYFSYDVKMKEKGDIPEGYSVSREKKERFSLILESASTNQTSMYLCASSLVQGPEAFFGQGTRLTVV.

The chain has TRBV25-1 and TRBJ2-1, with D perhaps given as TRBD1 or TRBD2 (5 bases each). Germline assignment: CDR1 MGHDK and CDR2 SYGVNS. The CDR3 sequence is 14 residues long. The V and J ends lost 8 bases and 0 bases respectively, with 11 bases between them. CDR3 nucleotides: TGTGCCAGCCTCGGGACCAGCTCCTACAATGAGCAGTTCTTC. Protein sequence: CASLGTSSYNEQFF.

The rearrangement uses TRBV23-1 and TRBJ2-6; 8 bases map to TRBD1. TRBV23-1 is assigned to the ORF class and has an uncertain function. CDR3 size: 16 residues. V trimming: 6 bases; J trimming: 2 bases; junction bases outside the gene matches: 6. The CDR3, as DNA: TGCGCCAGCAGCCCGGACAGGGAGGCTGGGGCCAACGTCCTGACTTTC. It encodes CASSPDREAGANVLTF.

The gene calls are TRBV9 and TRBJ1-1; no definite D call. The germline V gene encodes CDR1 SGDLS and CDR2 YYNGEE. Deletions cut 5 bases from V and 0 bases from J, with 11 bases between. The CDR3 is 14 amino acids. Here the CDR3 reads CASSGGRLNTEAFF. The DNA of the CDR3 is TGTGCCAGCAGTGGAGGACGGTTGAACACTGAAGCTTTCTTT.

This clone appeared once. The chain recombines TRBV18 with TRBJ1-1; TRBD1 matches at 8 bases. The CDR3 sequence is 21 residues long. Germline V lookup: CDR1 KGHSH, CDR2 LQKENI. J gave up 0 bases and V 6 bases, and 24 bases lay outside the gene matches. CDR3 residues: CASSVSGTGERWSIMNTEAFF. The DNA for the CDR3 is TGTGCCAGCTCCGTGTCCGGGACAGGCGAAAGGTGGAGCATCATGAACACTGAAGCTTTCTTT.

The rearrangement joins TRBV19 to TRBJ1-4, with 7 bases that match TRBD1. The CDR3 loop spans 14 amino acids. Germline CDR1 reads LNHDA; CDR2 reads SQIVND (reference sequence). V lost 6 bases, J lost 5 bases, and 6 bases stayed unmatched. CDR3 DNA sequence: TGTGCCAGTAGCAGACAGGGCCGGAATGAAAAACTGTTTTTT. This sequence encodes CASSRQGRNEKLFF.

DNA for the CDR3: TGTGCCAGCTCACCACCGGTCGGCGGCACCGGGGAGCTGTTTTTT. It yields the protein CASSPPVGGTGELFF. The chain carries TRBV18 and TRBJ2-2; unclear D gene. V lost 0 bases and J lost 4, with 9 bases in between. The CDR3 has 15 amino acids. Germline V lookup: CDR1 KGHSH, CDR2 LQKENI.

The chain combines TRBV7-9 with TRBJ2-6; tentatively, D is TRBD1 (6 bases). The germline gives CDR1 SEHNR, CDR2 FQNEAQ (reference sequence). With 0 bases removed from V and 0 bases from J, the gap between germline ends came to 9 bases. CDR3 length: 17 residues. The CDR3 sequence is CASSLADSNSGANVLTF. The DNA for the CDR3 is TGTGCCAGCAGCTTAGCGGACAGTAACTCTGGGGCCAACGTCCTGACTTTC.

The chain has TRBV9 and TRBJ2-3, with 7 bases aligning to TRBD2. The length of the CDR3 is 14 residues. Germline CDR1 reads SGDLS; CDR2 reads YYNGEE. The ends lost 0 bases at V and 9 bases at J; junction bases unmatched: 7. The CDR3 here is CASSVEGGRTTQYF. The DNA for the CDR3 is TGTGCCAGCAGCGTAGAGGGCGGGAGAACAACGCAGTATTTT.

CDR3 sequence reads: CASSQQGGLGYTF. The CDR3 bases are TGTGCCAGCAGCCAACAGGGGGGCCTTGGCTACACCTTC. V usage is TRBV7-2 and J usage is TRBJ1-2; 8 bases match TRBD1. Germline V gene sequence: CDR1 SGHTA, CDR2 FQGNSA. The CDR3 extends over 13 amino acids. V trimming: 5 bases; J trimming: 7 bases; junction bases outside the gene matches: 6.

This clone was observed a handful of times. The chain employs TRBV27 and TRBJ2-3; no reliable D call. Trimming shortened V by 3 bases and J by 0 bases, and 16 bases separated the two germline ends. Germline CDR1 reads MNHEY; CDR2 reads SMNVEV (reference sequence). This CDR3 spans 17 amino acids. Here the CDR3 reads CASSFLTGPTSTDTQYF. In DNA form, the CDR3 reads TGTGCCAGCAGTTTTTTGACCGGGCCTACTAGCACAGATACGCAGTATTTT.

The V and J genes are TRBV5-4 and TRBJ2-7, with 10 bases identical to TRBD2. This CDR3 spans 14 amino acids. Germline values: CDR1 SGHNT, CDR2 YYREEE (reference sequence). The V gene end was trimmed by 3 bases and the J gene end by 4 bases; junction bases not matched to a gene: 4. The CDR3 DNA reads as TGTGCCAGCAGCTCAGGACTAGCGGAGTACGAGCAGTACTTC. Protein sequence: CASSSGLAEYEQYF.

The sample holds a few counts of this clone. The chain is built from TRBV2 and TRBJ2-1; D perhaps matches TRBD2 (6 bases). V was cut by 7 bases and J by 6 bases, with 19 bases left in between. CDR3 size: 15 residues. CDR1 is SNHLY and CDR2 is FYNNEI in the germline V gene. Here the CDR3 DNA reads TGTGCCAGCAACAGAGGAAATAGCGGCCCCAATGAGCAGTTCTTC. Amino acid sequence: CASNRGNSGPNEQFF.

V is TRBV4-3 and J is TRBJ1-2; 8 nucleotides agree with TRBD1. This CDR3 contains 16 residues. J gave up 5 bases and V 2 bases, and 10 bases lay outside the gene matches. The germline CDR1 and CDR2 sequences are LGHNA and YSLEER. The CDR3 DNA follows: TGCGCCAGCAGCCAACAAAGGACAGGGACGATATATGGCTACACCTTC. Protein sequence: CASSQQRTGTIYGYTF.

The chain couples TRBV7-8 to TRBJ2-3, with TRBD1 as a possible D gene (5 bases). This CDR3 contains 13 residues. The germline gives CDR1 SGHVS, CDR2 FQNEAQ. V shed 7 bases and J shed 7 bases, with 15 bases lying between them. Here the CDR3 DNA reads TGTGCCAGCACCAGAACAGGAAAGAATACGCAGTATTTT. Its protein product is CASTRTGKNTQYF. Filled out from reference TRBV7-8 and TRBJ2-3, the complete variable domain reads GAGVSQSPRYKVAKRGQDVALRCDPISGHVSLFWYQQALGQGPEFLTYFQNEAQLDKSGLPSDRFFAERPEGSVSTLKIQRTQQEDSAVYLCASTRTGKNTQYFGPGTRLTVL.

A word on this clone: A junction end diverges from the germline sequence, so it may reflect a read error. This chain uses TRBV7-7 with TRBJ2-3; D unresolved. The germline gives CDR1 SSHAT, CDR2 FNYEAQ (reference sequence). The CDR3 loop spans 14 amino acids. The CDR3 loop is CASSPTTLPDTQYF. CDR3 nucleotides: TGTGCTAGCAGCCCGACGACTCTACCAGATACGCAGTATTTT.

This chain uses TRBV28 with TRBJ2-3; 7 nucleotides match TRBD1. The V gene's germline CDR1 is MDHEN and CDR2 SYDVKM. There are 15 residues in the CDR3. Trimming took 4 bases from V and 2 from J; bases not matched to a gene: 6. CDR3 protein: CASSSDRVSTDTQYF. CDR3 DNA: TGTGCCAGCAGTTCCGACAGGGTATCCACAGATACGCAGTATTTT.

This rearrangement joins TRBV5-1 to TRBJ2-5; perhaps TRBD2 as D (5 bases). The CDR3 spans 16 residues. Germline assignment: CDR1 SGHRS and CDR2 YFSETQ. V was cut by 4 bases and J by 5 bases, with 21 bases left in between. This CDR3 reads CASSPDTRVSGETQYF. The CDR3 nucleotides are TGCGCCAGCAGCCCTGACACCCGGGTCTCGGGGGAGACCCAGTACTTC. The variable domain in full, with the rest retrieved from reference TRBV5-1 and TRBJ2-5, is KAGVTQTPRYLIKTRGQQVTLSCSPISGHRSVSWYQQTPGQGLQFLFEYFSETQRNKGNFPGRFSGRQFSNSRSEMNVSTLELGDSALYLCASSPDTRVSGETQYFGPGTRLLVL.

V and J are TRBV19 and TRBJ2-7; no definite D call. V was shortened by 1 base and J by 6 bases, with 10 bases between the two germline ends. Germline V gene lookup returns CDR1 LNHDA and CDR2 SQIVND (reference sequence). This CDR3 is 13 amino acids long. Here the CDR3 DNA reads TGTGCCAGTAGTATAGTCGCTCTGCGCGAGCAGTACTTC. Translation: CASSIVALREQYF.

CDR3 sequence (DNA): TGTGCCAGTTCAGGGTCCGGCGGCAATCAGCCCCAGCATTTT. It encodes CASSGSGGNQPQHF. This chain joins TRBV19 and TRBJ1-5, with D possibly matching TRBD1 (5 bases). The V end lost 8 bases, the J end lost 2 bases, and 13 bases lay between the germline ends. Germline V gene data show CDR1 as LNHDA and CDR2 as SQIVND (reference sequence). The CDR3 loop spans 14 amino acids.

In its sample, this clone was seen many times. The chain combines TRBV28 with TRBJ1-5; tentatively, D is TRBD1 (6 bases). The CDR3 contains 13 residues. CDR1 is MDHEN, CDR2 SYDVKM, per germline. V was shortened by 8 bases and J by 3 bases, with 11 bases between the two germline ends. The CDR3 DNA sequence: TGTGCCAGCGTCAGGGGCAACAATCAGCCCCAGCATTTT. Translating it yields CASVRGNNQPQHF.

This clone came up a few times. This chain connects TRBV10-2 to TRBJ1-2, with D unclear. The CDR3 contains 12 residues. Germline V gives CDR1 WSHSY, CDR2 SAAADI. The germline V and J ends were trimmed by 4 bases and 7 bases, with 10 bases remaining between them. CDR3 in DNA: TGCGCCAGCAGTGGACAATTGAGTGGCTACACCTTC. Protein: CASSGQLSGYTF.

This sequence joins TRBV6-1 and TRBJ1-5, with D possibly matching TRBD1 (6 bases). From germline, CDR1 is MNHNS and CDR2 SASEGT. V lost 6 bases and J 3 bases, leaving 12 bases between the germline ends. The CDR3 extends over 14 amino acids. In DNA form, the CDR3 reads TGTGCCAGCAGGAGGGGGTCTAACAATCAGCCCCAGCATTTT. Translating gives CASRRGSNNQPQHF.

This chain uses TRBV19 with TRBJ2-5, with TRBD1 as a possible D gene (5 bases). The germline V gene has CDR1 LNHDA and CDR2 SQIVND (reference sequence). V was pared by 6 bases and J by 7 bases, with 18 bases between. The CDR3 loop spans 14 amino acids. CDR3 loop: CASSTATAPGTQYF. CDR3 nucleotides: TGTGCCAGTAGCACTGCGACAGCCCCGGGGACCCAGTACTTC.

The J gene is TRBJ2-1, the V gene TRBV6-5; no definite D call. The V and J ends lost 7 bases and 6 bases respectively, with 13 bases between them. CDR3 length: 13 residues. The V gene's germline CDR1 is MNHEY and CDR2 SVGAGI. The CDR3 region has the DNA TGTGCCAGCAAAGTCAAAGGGCGCAATGAGCAGTTCTTC. Protein: CASKVKGRNEQFF.

A single count supports this clone. The chain employs TRBV19 and TRBJ2-3; the D is unclear. Trimming cost V 1 base and J 6 bases, with 5 bases left between them. Germline V gene sequence: CDR1 LNHDA, CDR2 SQIVND (reference sequence). This CDR3 contains 12 residues. The CDR3 sequence: CASSIAADTQYF. The CDR3 nucleotides read TGTGCCAGTAGTATAGCGGCCGATACGCAGTATTTT.

V is TRBV4-3 and J is TRBJ2-6; D is possibly TRBD1 (5 bases). CDR3 length: 15 amino acids. Germline V lookup: CDR1 LGHNA, CDR2 YSLEER. V lost 4 bases and J lost 2, with 9 bases in between. The DNA of the CDR3 is TGCGCCAGCAGCCCCGACAGTGCTGGGGCCAACGTCCTGACTTTC. The encoded protein is CASSPDSAGANVLTF.

This chain links TRBV9 with TRBJ2-3; 11 bases match TRBD2. Germline V lookup: CDR1 SGDLS, CDR2 YYNGEE. The junction had 7 bases not matched to a gene; V was cut back by 4 bases and J by 6 bases. The CDR3 runs to 15 residues. The chain's CDR3 is CASSPRVAGGDTQYF. The CDR3, as DNA: TGTGCCAGCAGCCCCAGGGTAGCGGGAGGGGATACGCAGTATTTT.